This TCR beta chain came from a study of cytomegalovirus exposure and HLA in healthy donors. Regarding the study as a whole: Segments of the TCR beta V type were, in most cases, productive about 90% or about 30% of the time in an earlier analysis.

The CDR3 contains 12 residues. Germline CDR1 SNHLY, CDR2 FYNNEI. Trimming cost V 7 bases and J 3 bases, with 10 bases left between them. As concerns this clone: Its antigen is not identified.

The study ran its PCR with 60 Vbeta and 13 Jbeta primers. Some clones are missing from TCRdb's copy, which holds only in-frame ones; the method was immunoSEQ multiplex PCR. The sample has some 140,000 clones, 80% to 85% seen once; the top ten hold approximately 1.3%. The origin of this receptor is a male donor in good health and CMV-seropositive. The V and J genes are TRBV2 and TRBJ2-7; D call uncertain. Sample: PBMCs. CDR3 protein: CASTDEDYEQYF. CDR3 nucleotides: TGTGCCAGCACTGACGAGGACTACGAGCAGTACTTC.